This T cell receptor beta chain was sequenced for a study of T-cell reconstitution after alpha-beta-depleted transplantation in children. The study, taken as a whole, reports: About two months after transplant, alpha-beta T cells reportedly came from several hundred expanded graft clones.

This CDR3 is 16 amino acids long. Germline CDR1 is SQVTM and CDR2 is ANQGSEA. Trimming removed 3 bases from V and 4 bases from J; junction bases left unmatched: 12. A TCRbeta library incorporating unique molecular identifiers was prepared. TCRdb called the PCR reads again in MiXCR, with one record for every CDR3 protein. This table holds just under 350,000 distinct CDR3 sequences, around 15% found once. Comment on this clonotype: The antigen is unknown.

The receptor was derived from a male patient aged 2-15 years who had a stem cell transplant for acute lymphoblastic leukemia, so the T cells may come from the graft donor. The sample was PBMCs, mostly from graft donor cells, taken 360 days after TCRalphabeta/CD19-depleted stem cell transplant. This chain links TRBV29-1 with TRBJ2-1; 7 nucleotides align to TRBD2. The CDR3 sequence is CSVEALGLGVYNEQFF. The CDR3 nucleotides read TGCAGCGTTGAGGCTCTTGGACTAGGAGTGTACAATGAGCAGTTCTTC.